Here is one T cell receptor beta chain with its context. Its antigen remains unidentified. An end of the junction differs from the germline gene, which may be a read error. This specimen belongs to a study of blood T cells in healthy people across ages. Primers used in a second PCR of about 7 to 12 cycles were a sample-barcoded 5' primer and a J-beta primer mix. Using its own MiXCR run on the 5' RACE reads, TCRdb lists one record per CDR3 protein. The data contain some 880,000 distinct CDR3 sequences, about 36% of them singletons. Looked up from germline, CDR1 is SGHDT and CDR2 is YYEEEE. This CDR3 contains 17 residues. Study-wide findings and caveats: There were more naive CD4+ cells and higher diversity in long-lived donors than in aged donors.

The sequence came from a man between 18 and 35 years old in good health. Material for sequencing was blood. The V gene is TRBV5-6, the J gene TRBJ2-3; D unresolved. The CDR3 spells CAGSLVSATLSTDTQYF. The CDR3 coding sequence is TGTGCCGGCAGCTTGGTGTCAGCTACCCTTAGCACAGATACGCAGTATTTT.